These 21 T cell receptor beta chains came from one sample sequenced in a study of shared clonotypes between healthy human individuals. Produced via immunoSEQ multiplex PCR; TCRdb's table is partial and in-frame only. The sample shows 2 million to 2.5 million clones, approximately 95% of them seen only once. Sequences were obtained from naive CD4+ T cells sorted from blood. As to subset: CD45RA+ positively selected. These receptors were collected from a man between 18 and 35 years old in good health.

The chain couples TRBV5-8 to TRBJ2-3, with a possible D match to TRBD2 (6 bases). This CDR3 contains 16 residues. Germline CDR1 SGHTS, CDR2 YDEGEE. Trimming removed 0 bases at V and 2 bases at J, with 13 bases between. The CDR3 sequence is CASSLGGGASTDTQYF. The CDR3 DNA reads as TGTGCCAGCAGCTTGGGCGGAGGGGCCTCCACAGATACGCAGTATTTT.

The chain employs TRBV25-1 and TRBJ2-2, with D unclear. Germline lookup yields CDR1 MGHDK and CDR2 SYGVNS. The V end was cut by 3 bases, the J end by 6 bases, with 11 bases between. This CDR3 has 14 residues. CDR3 residues: CASSDLKTAGELFF. In nucleotides, the CDR3 is TGTGCCAGCAGTGATCTAAAAACGGCCGGGGAGCTGTTTTTT. Filled out from reference TRBV25-1 and TRBJ2-2, the complete variable domain reads EADIYQTPRYLVIGTGKKITLECSQTMGHDKMYWYQQDPGMELHLIHYSYGVNSTEKGDLSSESTVSRIRTEHFPLTLESARPSHTSQYLCASSDLKTAGELFFGEGSRLTVL.

On this clone: Other DNA sequences in the same sample also yield this CDR3. The chain combines TRBV18 with TRBJ1-1; the D is unclear. Germline assignment: CDR1 KGHSH and CDR2 LQKENI. This CDR3 contains 13 residues. V was pared by 1 base and J by 0 bases, with 3 bases between. The CDR3 protein is CASSPQMNTEAFF. DNA for the CDR3: TGTGCCAGCTCACCACAGATGAACACTGAAGCTTTCTTT. The variable domain in full, completed from reference TRBV18 and TRBJ1-1, reads NAGVMQNPRHLVRRRGQEARLRCSPMKGHSHVYWYRQLPEEGLKFMVYLQKENIIDESGMPKERFSAEFPKEGPSILRIQQVVRGDSAAYFCASSPQMNTEAFFGQGTRLTVV.

The chain recombines TRBV7-9 with TRBJ2-1, with 12 bases fitting TRBD2. The germline CDR1 and CDR2 sequences are SEHNR and FQNEAQ (reference sequence). The length of the CDR3 is 17 residues. V shed 3 bases and J 4 bases; nucleotides not matched to a gene: 7. The CDR3 bases are TGTGCCAGCAGCTTCAGGACTAGCGGGGACCCATACAATGAGCAGTTCTTC. Its translation is CASSFRTSGDPYNEQFF.

The chain recombines TRBV27 with TRBJ1-3, with D perhaps matching TRBD1 (6 bases). V was cut by 4 bases and J by 1 base, with 11 bases left in between. CDR1 and CDR2 (germline): MNHEY, SMNVEV (reference sequence). The CDR3 runs 15 residues. The CDR3 reads CASSSQGSSGNTIYF. CDR3 nucleotide sequence: TGTGCCAGCAGTTCACAGGGATCGTCTGGAAACACCATATATTTT.

The chain recombines TRBV10-2 with TRBJ1-3; tentatively, D is TRBD1 (5 bases). The germline V and J ends were trimmed by 3 bases and 0 bases, with 15 bases remaining between them. There are 17 residues in the CDR3. Germline assignment: CDR1 WSHSY and CDR2 SAAADI. CDR3 in amino acids: CASSESGGAYSGNTIYF. The DNA for the CDR3 is TGCGCCAGCAGTGAATCGGGGGGTGCTTACTCTGGAAACACCATATATTTT.

The rearrangement links TRBV29-1 to TRBJ1-2; the D gene is possibly TRBD1 (5 bases). The V end was cut by 8 bases, the J end by 2 bases, with 15 bases between. Germline assignment: CDR1 SQVTM and CDR2 ANQGSEA. The CDR3 contains 13 residues. The CDR3 is CSYERGANYGYTF. The CDR3 coding sequence is TGCAGCTATGAAAGGGGCGCGAACTATGGCTACACCTTC.

This clone occurred once. This rearrangement joins TRBV6-1 to TRBJ2-1; 7 bases align to TRBD2. The CDR3 loop spans 13 amino acids. Germline V lookup: CDR1 MNHNS, CDR2 SASEGT. Germline trimming cut 4 bases from V and 6 bases from J; bases unmatched to any gene: 3. This chain's CDR3 is CASSVRLANEQFF. The CDR3 bases are TGTGCCAGCAGTGTACGACTAGCCAATGAGCAGTTCTTC.

The rearrangement uses TRBV28 and TRBJ1-5, with a weak D call TRBD1 (5 bases). V was shortened by 8 bases and J by 3 bases, with 17 bases between the two germline ends. This CDR3 is 15 amino acids long. The germline gives CDR1 MDHEN, CDR2 SYDVKM. The CDR3 spells CASQSGQGLNQPQHF. DNA of the CDR3: TGTGCCAGCCAATCGGGGCAGGGACTCAATCAGCCCCAGCATTTT.

The chain links TRBV30 to TRBJ2-5, with D perhaps TRBD1 (5 bases). Germline CDR1 is GTSNPN and CDR2 is SVGIG (reference sequence). The CDR3 consists of 18 residues. Deletions cut 0 bases from V and 0 bases from J, with 20 bases between. The CDR3 protein is CAWSVDSKVQGYQETQYF. As DNA, the CDR3 is TGTGCCTGGAGTGTTGATAGTAAGGTTCAGGGTTACCAAGAGACCCAGTACTTC.

The rearrangement links TRBV10-3 to TRBJ1-2, with no clear D. Germline CDR1 ENHRY, CDR2 SYGVKD. CDR3 size: 14 residues. Trimming removed 3 bases at V and 5 bases at J, with 13 bases between. In DNA, the CDR3 is TGTGCCATCAGTGAATCAGACGGGCTATATGGCTACACCTTC. This translates into CAISESDGLYGYTF.

CDR3 amino acids: CASSLHQGGYEQYF. CDR3 DNA sequence: TGTGCCAGCAGCTTGCATCAGGGTGGCTACGAGCAGTACTTC. The genes are TRBV5-5 and TRBJ2-7, with D perhaps matching TRBD1 (5 bases). This CDR3 is 14 amino acids long. V was pared by 1 base and J by 3 bases, with 11 bases between. Germline V gives CDR1 SGHKS, CDR2 YYEKEE (reference sequence).

The CDR3 reads CASSHTLVGTGLYEQYF. CDR3 bases: TGCGCCAGCAGTCACACCCTAGTAGGGACAGGGCTCTACGAGCAGTACTTC. The chain has TRBV23-1 and TRBJ2-7; 9 bases line up with TRBD1. TRBV23-1 is flagged as an ORF with uncertain function. Unmatched junction bases numbered 12, after V lost 3 bases and J lost 3 bases. This CDR3 is built from 17 residues.

V is TRBV6-6 and J is TRBJ1-3; unclear D gene. The germline V and J ends were trimmed by 7 bases and 0 bases, with 10 bases remaining between them. This CDR3 has 14 amino acids. Germline V gene lookup returns CDR1 MNHNY and CDR2 SVGAGI (reference sequence). The CDR3, as DNA: TGTGCCAGCACTTCGTTTGGCTCTGGAAACACCATATATTTT. Translating gives CASTSFGSGNTIYF.

J is TRBJ2-5 and V is TRBV15; D might be TRBD2 (7 bases). This CDR3 spans 16 amino acids. The V and J ends lost 5 bases and 0 bases respectively, with 16 bases between them. Germline CDR1 is LNHNV and CDR2 is YYDKDF (reference sequence). This CDR3 is CATSRGGDTYQETQYF. The CDR3 DNA reads TGTGCCACCAGCCGAGGGGGGGATACGTACCAAGAGACCCAGTACTTC.

This clone has a single count. The V gene is TRBV4-3, the J gene TRBJ2-7, with TRBD1 matching over 9 bases. This CDR3 comprises 15 residues. CDR1 and CDR2 from the germline V gene are LGHNA and YSLEER. The J segment lost 7 bases and the V segment lost 2 bases, leaving 9 bases of the junction unmatched. CDR3 sequence reads: CASSQSQGAAWEQYF. In DNA, the CDR3 is TGCGCCAGCAGCCAATCACAGGGGGCGGCGTGGGAGCAGTACTTC.

V usage is TRBV10-3 and J usage is TRBJ2-7; D may be TRBD2 (6 bases). Germline values: CDR1 ENHRY, CDR2 SYGVKD. Trimming removed 8 bases at V and 4 bases at J, with 12 bases between. The CDR3 covers 12 residues. CDR3 coding DNA: TGTGCCATCGGGGAGGACCGATACGAGCAGTACTTC. Encoded protein: CAIGEDRYEQYF.

This clone was observed a handful of times. V usage is TRBV5-6 and J usage is TRBJ1-6, with unresolved D. V dropped 6 bases and J dropped 7 bases, with 8 bases sitting between them. This CDR3 has 12 residues. Germline CDR1 reads SGHDT; CDR2 reads YYEEEE. In DNA form, the CDR3 reads TGTGCCAGCACCGAAAGGAATTCACCCCTCCACTTT. Translation gives CASTERNSPLHF. The whole variable domain, remainder taken from reference TRBV5-6 and TRBJ1-6, is DAGVTQSPTHLIKTRGQQVTLRCSPKSGHDTVSWYQQALGQGPQFIFQYYEEEERQRGNFPDRFSGHQFPNYSSELNVNALLLGDSALYLCASTERNSPLHFGNGTRLTVT.

V is TRBV5-8 and J is TRBJ1-2; 9 nucleotides agree with TRBD1. V gave up 5 bases and J gave up 6 bases; unmatched junction bases: 5. This CDR3 region has 13 residues. The germline V gene encodes CDR1 SGHTS and CDR2 YDEGEE. DNA for the CDR3: TGTGCCAGCAGGCATACAGGGGGCGATGGCTACACCTTC. Translating gives CASRHTGGDGYTF.

This chain uses TRBV5-1 with TRBJ2-3; D is perhaps TRBD1 or TRBD2 (5 bases each). This CDR3 has 15 residues. From germline, CDR1 is SGHRS and CDR2 YFSETQ. Trimming took 2 bases from V and 4 from J, leaving 14 bases between them. The CDR3 DNA follows: TGCGCCAGCAGCTTCCGGGAACGGGGCCCAGATACGCAGTATTTT. The encoded protein is CASSFRERGPDTQYF.

The V call is TRBV20-1, the J call TRBJ2-7; a possible D gene is TRBD1 (5 bases). Trimming left V 4 bases short and J 6 bases short, with 10 bases between. The CDR3 runs 11 residues. Germline lookup yields CDR1 DFQATT and CDR2 SNEGSKA (reference sequence). The CDR3 DNA reads TGCAGTGCTACAGGGTTGGGCGAGCAGTACTTC. This sequence encodes CSATGLGEQYF.